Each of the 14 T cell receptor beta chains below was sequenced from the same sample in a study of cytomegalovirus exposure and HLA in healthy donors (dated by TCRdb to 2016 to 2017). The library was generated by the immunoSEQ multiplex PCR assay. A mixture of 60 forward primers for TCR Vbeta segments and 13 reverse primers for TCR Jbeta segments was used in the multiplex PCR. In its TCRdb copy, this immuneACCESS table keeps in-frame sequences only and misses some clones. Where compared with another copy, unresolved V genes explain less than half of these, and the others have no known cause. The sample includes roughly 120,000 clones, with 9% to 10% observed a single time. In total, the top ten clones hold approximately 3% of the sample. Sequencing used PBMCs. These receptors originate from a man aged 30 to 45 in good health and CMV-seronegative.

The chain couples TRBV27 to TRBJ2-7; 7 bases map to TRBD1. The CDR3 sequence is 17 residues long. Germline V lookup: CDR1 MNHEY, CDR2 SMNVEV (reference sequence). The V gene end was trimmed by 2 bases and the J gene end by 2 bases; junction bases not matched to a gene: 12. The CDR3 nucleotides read TGTGCCAGCAGTTTAACGGTTCGGCAGGGGGTGACCTACGAGCAGTACTTC. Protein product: CASSLTVRQGVTYEQYF.

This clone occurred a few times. CDR3 sequence (DNA): TGTGCCAGCAGCCCGACCGGGACTAGCGGAAGGAACGAGCAGTACTTC. Protein product: CASSPTGTSGRNEQYF. The chain has TRBV5-4 and TRBJ2-7; 11 nucleotides agree with TRBD2. After removal of 4 bases from V and 5 bases from J, the junction contained 11 bases not matched to a gene. The CDR3 consists of 16 residues. Germline V gene data show CDR1 as SGHNT and CDR2 as YYREEE (reference sequence).

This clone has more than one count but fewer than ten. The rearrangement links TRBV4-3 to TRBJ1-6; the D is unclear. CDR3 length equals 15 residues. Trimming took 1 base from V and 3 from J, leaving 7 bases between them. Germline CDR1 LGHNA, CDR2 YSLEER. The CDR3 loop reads CASSQVSHYNSPLHF. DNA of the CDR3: TGCGCCAGCAGCCAAGTTTCCCACTATAATTCACCCCTCCACTTT.

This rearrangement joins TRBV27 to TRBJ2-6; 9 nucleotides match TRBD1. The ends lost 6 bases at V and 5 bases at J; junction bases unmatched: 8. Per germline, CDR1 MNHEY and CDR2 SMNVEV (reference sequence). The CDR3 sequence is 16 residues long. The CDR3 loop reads CASREGGTGWANVLTF. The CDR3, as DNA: TGTGCCAGCAGGGAAGGTGGGACAGGGTGGGCCAACGTCCTGACTTTC.

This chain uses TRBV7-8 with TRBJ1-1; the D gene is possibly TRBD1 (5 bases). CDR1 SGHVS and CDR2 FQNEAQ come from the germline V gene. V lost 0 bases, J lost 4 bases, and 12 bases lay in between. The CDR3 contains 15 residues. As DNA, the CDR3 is TGTGCCAGCAGCTTAGCGTCAGGGAGGCGCACTGAAGCTTTCTTT. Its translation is CASSLASGRRTEAFF.

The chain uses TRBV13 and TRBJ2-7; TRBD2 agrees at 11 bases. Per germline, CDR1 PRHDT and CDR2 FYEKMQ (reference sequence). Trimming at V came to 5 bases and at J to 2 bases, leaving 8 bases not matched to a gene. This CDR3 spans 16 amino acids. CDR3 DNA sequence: TGTGCCAGCAGCACTCTAGCGGGAGGAGGGACCTACGAGCAGTACTTC. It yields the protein CASSTLAGGGTYEQYF.

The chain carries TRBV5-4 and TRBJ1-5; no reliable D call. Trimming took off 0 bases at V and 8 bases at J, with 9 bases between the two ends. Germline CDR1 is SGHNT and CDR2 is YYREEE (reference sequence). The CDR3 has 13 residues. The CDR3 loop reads CASSLGAVEPQHF. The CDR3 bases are TGTGCCAGCAGCTTGGGAGCGGTGGAGCCCCAGCATTTT.

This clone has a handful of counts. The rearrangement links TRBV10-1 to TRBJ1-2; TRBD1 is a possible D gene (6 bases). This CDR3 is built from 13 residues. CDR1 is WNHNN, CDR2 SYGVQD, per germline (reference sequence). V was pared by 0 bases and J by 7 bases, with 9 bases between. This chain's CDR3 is CASSESRGFGYTF. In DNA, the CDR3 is TGCGCCAGCAGTGAGTCGAGGGGGTTTGGCTACACCTTC.

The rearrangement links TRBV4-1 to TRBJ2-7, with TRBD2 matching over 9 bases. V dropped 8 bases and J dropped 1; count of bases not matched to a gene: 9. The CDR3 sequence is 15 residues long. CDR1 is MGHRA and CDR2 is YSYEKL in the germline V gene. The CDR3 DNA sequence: TGCGCCAGCTCAACGCGGGGGGGTGGATCCTACGAGCAGTACTTC. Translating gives CASSTRGGGSYEQYF.

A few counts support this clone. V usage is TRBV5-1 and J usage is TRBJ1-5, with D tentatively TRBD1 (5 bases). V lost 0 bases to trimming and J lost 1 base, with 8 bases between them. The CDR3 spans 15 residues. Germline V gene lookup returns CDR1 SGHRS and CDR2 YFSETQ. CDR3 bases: TGCGCCAGCAGCTTGGCAGCAGGGAGCAATCAGCCCCAGCATTTT. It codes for CASSLAAGSNQPQHF.

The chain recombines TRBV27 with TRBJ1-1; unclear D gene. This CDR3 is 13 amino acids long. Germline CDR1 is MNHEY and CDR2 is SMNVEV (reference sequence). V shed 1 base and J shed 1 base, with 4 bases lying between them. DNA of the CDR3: TGTGCCAGCAGTTTATTCAGGAACACTGAAGCTTTCTTT. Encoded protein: CASSLFRNTEAFF.

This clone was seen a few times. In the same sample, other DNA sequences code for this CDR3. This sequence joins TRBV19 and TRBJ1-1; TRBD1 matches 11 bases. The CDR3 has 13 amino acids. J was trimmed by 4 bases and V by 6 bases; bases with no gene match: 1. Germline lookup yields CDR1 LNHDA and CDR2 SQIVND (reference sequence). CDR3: CASRGQGGTEAFF. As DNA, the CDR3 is TGTGCCAGTAGGGGACAGGGGGGCACTGAAGCTTTCTTT. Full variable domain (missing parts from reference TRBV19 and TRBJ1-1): DGGITQSPKYLFRKEGQNVTLSCEQNLNHDAMYWYRQDPGQGLRLIYYSQIVNDFQKGDIAEGYSVSREKKESFPLTVTSAQKNPTAFYLCASRGQGGTEAFFGQGTRLTVV.

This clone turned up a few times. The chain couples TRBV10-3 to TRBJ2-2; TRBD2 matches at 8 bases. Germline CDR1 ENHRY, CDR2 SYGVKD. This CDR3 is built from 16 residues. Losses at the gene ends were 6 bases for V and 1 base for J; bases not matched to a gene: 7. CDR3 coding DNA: TGTGCCATCAGGGGAGGGCTAGCGGGGAACACCGGGGAGCTGTTTTTT. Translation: CAIRGGLAGNTGELFF.

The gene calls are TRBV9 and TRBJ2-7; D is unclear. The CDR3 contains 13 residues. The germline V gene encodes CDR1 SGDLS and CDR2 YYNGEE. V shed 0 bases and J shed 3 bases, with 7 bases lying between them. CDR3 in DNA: TGTGCCAGCAGCGTAGATTACAACTACGAGCAGTACTTC. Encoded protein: CASSVDYNYEQYF.